The clone carrying this T cell receptor beta chain was recorded many times. Its antigen is not known. Looked up from germline, CDR1 is SGHAT and CDR2 is FQNNGV. The CDR3 runs 13 residues. Trimming stripped 5 bases from V and 6 bases from J, with 12 bases between. A unique molecular identifier was carried by every single TCR cDNA molecule. TCRdb re-derived calls from the 5' RACE reads in MiXCR, one entry per CDR3 protein. The data contain roughly 48,000 distinct CDR3 sequences, roughly 5.2% of them seen just once; the ten biggest clones take up roughly 11%. These data belong to a study of spatial heterogeneity in lung cancer. Regarding the study as a whole: Compared with follow-up, resection was when ubiquitous expanded tumor TCRs appeared in blood more.

Noted time point: sample taken at primary tumor resection. Some 72 TRACERx patients with early, untreated non-small cell lung cancer donated samples. The starting material was PBMCs, obtained at surgery. The TCR comes from a male donor with early-stage non-small cell lung cancer. This chain joins TRBV11-2 and TRBJ2-3; D remains ambiguous. In DNA form, the CDR3 reads TGTGCCAGCAGCCCGCGGTCCTGGGATACGCAGTATTTT. Its protein product is CASSPRSWDTQYF. Filled out from reference TRBV11-2 and TRBJ2-3, the complete variable domain reads EAGVAQSPRYKIIEKRQSVAFWCNPISGHATLYWYQQILGQGPKLLIQFQNNGVVDDSQLPKDRFSAERLKGVDSTLKIQPAKLEDSAVYLCASSPRSWDTQYFGPGTRLTVL.